Presented here are 13 T cell receptor beta chains from one specimen sequenced in a study of T-cell reconstitution after alpha-beta-depleted transplantation in children. The library targeted TCRbeta and was prepared with unique molecular identifiers. TCRdb independently ran MiXCR on the PCR reads; one entry per CDR3 protein. There are over 85,000 distinct CDR3 sequences in the sample; around 6.1% occur only once, and more than 5.5% lies in the top ten. This specimen consisted of PBMCs, mostly from graft donor cells, obtained 60 days after TCRalphabeta/CD19-depleted stem cell transplant. The source is a female patient under 10 years old who had a stem cell transplant for Fanconi anemia, so the T cells may come from the graft donor.

The CDR3 region has the DNA TGCAGTGCTAATATACAGGGGGTAGGGACTGAAGCTTTCTTT. It translates to CSANIQGVGTEAFF. This chain joins TRBV20-1 and TRBJ1-1; 8 bases are a match to TRBD1. Germline lookup yields CDR1 DFQATT and CDR2 SNEGSKA (reference sequence). Germline trimming cut 4 bases from V and 5 bases from J; bases unmatched to any gene: 9. The CDR3 loop spans 14 amino acids.

V usage is TRBV4-1 and J usage is TRBJ2-2; TRBD1 matches at 8 bases. V was clipped by 3 bases and J by 4 bases; unmatched bases: 4. The CDR3 runs 15 residues. Germline V gene sequence: CDR1 MGHRA, CDR2 YSYEKL. CDR3: CASSHRGPSTGELFF. The CDR3 nucleotides are TGCGCCAGCAGCCACAGGGGGCCAAGCACCGGGGAGCTGTTTTTT.

This sequence joins TRBV20-1 and TRBJ2-5; tentative D call: TRBD2 (7 bases). This CDR3 is built from 12 residues. The germline V gene has CDR1 DFQATT and CDR2 SNEGSKA (reference sequence). V was pared by 6 bases and J by 5 bases, with 13 bases between. The CDR3 spells CSAQGGGETQYF. CDR3 DNA: TGCAGTGCCCAAGGGGGGGGGGAGACCCAGTACTTC.

This clonotype has a count of ten or more. This rearrangement joins TRBV4-2 to TRBJ2-1, with TRBD2 matching 8 bases. The length of the CDR3 is 16 residues. Trimming removed 1 base from V and 0 bases from J; junction bases left unmatched: 2. Per germline, CDR1 LGHNA and CDR2 YNFKEQ. Here the CDR3 DNA reads TGTGCCAGCAGCCAAGCGGGGGGGCGCTCCTACAATGAGCAGTTCTTC. Residues: CASSQAGGRSYNEQFF.

V usage is TRBV30 and J usage is TRBJ2-2; D gene unclear. The V end lost 3 bases, the J end lost 4 bases, and 9 bases lay between the germline ends. Germline CDR1 and CDR2: GTSNPN and SVGIG (reference sequence). CDR3 length equals 13 residues. The CDR3 DNA follows: TGTGCCTGGAGGGGCGTCGGCACCGGGGAGCTGTTTTTT. It specifies CAWRGVGTGELFF.

At least ten counts were recorded for this clonotype. V usage is TRBV6-4 and J usage is TRBJ2-1, with 8 bases fitting TRBD1. The CDR3 extends over 15 amino acids. Germline-derived CDR1 and CDR2 are MRHNA and SNTAGT. The V and J ends lost 7 bases and 6 bases, in that order; junction bases with no gene match: 11. The CDR3 nucleotides are TGTGCCAGCACCACATCCGGGACAGGTATCAATGAGCAGTTCTTC. Residues: CASTTSGTGINEQFF.

This clonotype was counted at least ten times. The chain combines TRBV2 with TRBJ2-1, with D maybe TRBD2 (6 bases). V was clipped by 6 bases and J by 10 bases, with 10 bases between them. Germline V CDR1 and CDR2: SNHLY, FYNNEI. The CDR3 sequence is 11 residues long. CDR3 nucleotide sequence: TGTGCCAGCAGGGACTATTGGGAGCAGTTCTTC. Translation gives CASRDYWEQFF.

Many counts were recorded for this clonotype. V and J are TRBV12-3 or TRBV12-4 and TRBJ2-7; no definite D call. The CDR3 consists of 13 residues. The germline V and J ends were trimmed by 1 base and 3 bases, with 7 bases remaining between them. The CDR3 loop is CASSLGHLYEQYF. As DNA, the CDR3 is TGTGCCAGCAGTTTAGGACACCTCTACGAGCAGTACTTC.

This clonotype was detected ten times or more. This chain uses TRBV4-1 with TRBJ2-7; unclear D gene. Per germline, CDR1 MGHRA and CDR2 YSYEKL. This CDR3 is 15 amino acids long. V was pared by 0 bases and J by 0 bases, with 9 bases between. CDR3 amino acids: CASSQEPASSYEQYF. Written as DNA, the CDR3 is TGCGCCAGCAGCCAAGAACCCGCTAGCTCCTACGAGCAGTACTTC.

The sample holds many counts of this clonotype. The V call is TRBV7-2, the J call TRBJ2-1, with a weak D call TRBD2 (6 bases). V was clipped by 5 bases and J by 9 bases, with 20 bases between them. CDR3 size: 15 residues. The germline V gene has CDR1 SGHTA and CDR2 FQGNSA. CDR3 nucleotides: TGTGCCAGCAGCCTCCGGGAGCTTACAAGGGGTGAGCAGTTCTTC. Encoded protein: CASSLRELTRGEQFF.

The rearrangement joins TRBV15 to TRBJ2-4, with 11 bases aligning to TRBD1. This CDR3 is 15 amino acids long. Trimming removed 1 base from V and 8 bases from J; junction bases left unmatched: 4. The germline V gene has CDR1 LNHNV and CDR2 YYDKDF (reference sequence). The CDR3 coding sequence is TGTGCCACCAGCAGAGGGACAGGGGGCATTGACATTCAGTACTTC. Protein sequence: CATSRGTGGIDIQYF.

This clonotype appeared many times. V usage is TRBV5-1 and J usage is TRBJ2-1; 7 nucleotides align to TRBD1. Germline-derived CDR1 and CDR2 are SGHRS and YFSETQ. Trimming at V came to 7 bases and at J to 0 bases, leaving 4 bases not matched to a gene. The length of the CDR3 is 14 residues. This chain's CDR3 is CASARQGSYNEQFF. The CDR3 nucleotides read TGCGCCAGCGCACGACAGGGCTCCTACAATGAGCAGTTCTTC.

This clonotype appeared many times. This rearrangement joins TRBV10-3 to TRBJ2-7, with 9 bases lining up with TRBD2. V gave up 5 bases and J gave up 3 bases; unmatched junction bases: 11. Germline V gene sequence: CDR1 ENHRY, CDR2 SYGVKD. This CDR3 is 16 amino acids long. The CDR3 loop is CAISTASGIPVYEQYF. The CDR3 bases are TGTGCCATCAGTACCGCTAGCGGGATCCCCGTCTACGAGCAGTACTTC.